Below, 10 T cell receptor beta chains from the same sample are listed, as sequenced in a study of control samples from healthy donors and cancer patients. Repertoires were generated with immunoSEQ multiplex PCR, while TCRdb's copy carries only in-frame clones and drops some. Among 150,000 or so clones listed, approximately 94% were seen once. Sequences were obtained from blood. These receptors were taken from a man aged 35 to 55 in good health.

The chain uses TRBV6-6 and TRBJ2-1, with 10 bases identical to TRBD2. Germline CDR1 reads MNHNY; CDR2 reads SVGAGI (reference sequence). The J segment lost 5 bases and the V segment lost 11 bases, leaving 9 bases of the junction unmatched. CDR3 length: 14 amino acids. The CDR3 is CAADEREGDNEQFF. In DNA form, the CDR3 reads TGTGCCGCCGACGAGCGGGAGGGCGACAATGAGCAGTTCTTC.

This clone was counted once. CDR3 residues: CASTTPLADKETQYF. In DNA form, the CDR3 reads TGTGCCAGCACCACCCCCCTAGCGGATAAAGAGACCCAGTACTTC. The V and J genes are TRBV21-1 and TRBJ2-5; TRBD2, the D gene given by the table, was not confirmed from the DNA. TRBV21-1 is assigned pseudogene status. This CDR3 spans 15 amino acids.

The genes are TRBV28 and TRBJ2-7; D is perhaps TRBD1 (6 bases). The CDR3 is 14 amino acids. Trimming removed 3 bases from V and 4 bases from J, with 13 bases in between. Per germline, CDR1 MDHEN and CDR2 SYDVKM. For the CDR3, the DNA is TGTGCCAGCAGTTTCAGCACAGGGTCGTACGAGCAGTACTTC. Protein sequence: CASSFSTGSYEQYF.

This rearrangement joins TRBV7-2 to TRBJ2-6; D unclear. The CDR3 loop spans 16 amino acids. Per the germline V gene, CDR1 is SGHTA and CDR2 is FQGNSA. V lost 5 bases and J 0 bases, leaving 11 bases between the germline ends. The CDR3 DNA follows: TGTGCCAGCAGCCCCGAGCCGGTCTCTGGGGCCAACGTCCTGACTTTC. Translating gives CASSPEPVSGANVLTF.

Note on this clone: The sample contains more than one DNA sequence encoding this CDR3. The J gene is TRBJ1-2, the V gene TRBV5-1; D perhaps matches TRBD1 (5 bases). Germline CDR1 is SGHRS and CDR2 is YFSETQ. The CDR3 sequence is 14 residues long. Trimming took 2 bases from V and 7 from J, leaving 15 bases between them. The CDR3 DNA reads TGCGCCAGCAGCTTCGGCACAGGTTCGGGTGGCTACACCTTC. This encodes CASSFGTGSGGYTF.

The chain employs TRBV20-1 and TRBJ2-7, with D unresolved. This CDR3 comprises 10 residues. Germline values: CDR1 DFQATT, CDR2 SNEGSKA (reference sequence). Trimming shortened V by 6 bases and J by 5 bases, and 8 bases separated the two germline ends. CDR3 DNA sequence: TGCAGTGCCCTGGGGAACGAGCAGTACTTC. Protein sequence: CSALGNEQYF.

This chain links TRBV28 with TRBJ2-5; the D gene is possibly TRBD1 (6 bases). Per germline, CDR1 MDHEN and CDR2 SYDVKM. Trimming cost V 0 bases and J 3 bases, with 11 bases left between them. This CDR3 is 15 amino acids long. CDR3 in DNA: TGTGCCAGCAGTTTATGGGAAGGACAGAAAGAGACCCAGTACTTC. It translates to CASSLWEGQKETQYF. Together with reference TRBV28 and TRBJ2-5, the CDR3 gives the full variable domain: DVKVTQSSRYLVKRTGEKVFLECVQDMDHENMFWYRQDPGLGLRLIYFSYDVKMKEKGDIPEGYSVSREKKERFSLILESASTNQTSMYLCASSLWEGQKETQYFGPGTRLLVL.

The V gene is TRBV5-5, the J gene TRBJ1-5; no clear D gene. Germline lookup yields CDR1 SGHKS and CDR2 YYEKEE (reference sequence). The V end was cut by 4 bases, the J end by 0 bases, with 5 bases between. The CDR3 totals 13 residues. CDR3 sequence: CASSTHSNQPQHF. CDR3 nucleotide sequence: TGTGCCAGCAGCACTCATAGCAATCAGCCCCAGCATTTT.

The chain recombines TRBV5-7 with TRBJ2-3, with 7 bases lining up with TRBD1. TRBV5-7 is annotated as an ORF whose role is uncertain. With V trimmed by 3 bases and J by 0 bases, 13 bases remained unmatched. The CDR3 totals 18 residues. The CDR3 coding sequence is TGTGCCAGCAGCTCTCCTCCTCTCGACAGGGTCAGCACAGATACGCAGTATTTT. It translates to CASSSPPLDRVSTDTQYF.

The rearrangement joins TRBV11-3 to TRBJ2-7; weak D call: TRBD2 (6 bases). V was trimmed by 5 bases and J by 4 bases, leaving 12 bases between them. Germline V lookup: CDR1 SGHNT, CDR2 YENEEA. The CDR3 sequence is 13 residues long. DNA of the CDR3: TGTGCCAGCAGCACCCGGGACTCTTACGAGCAGTACTTC. Its protein product is CASSTRDSYEQYF.